These 3 T cell receptor beta chains share one sample of origin, sequenced in a study of patients and donors after allogeneic stem cell transplantation. MiXCR, applied by TCRdb to the RT-PCR reads, yields one record per CDR3 protein. The data hold more than 850,000 distinct CDR3 sequences, with roughly 18% observed a single time. The material sequenced was blood, either unsorted or a sorted T cell fraction (not recorded which). The receptors come from a human donor who was either an allogeneic HSCT recipient or a stem cell or donor lymphocyte infusion donor (not recorded which). It is not recorded whose cells these are; they may come from a transplant donor.

The CDR3 here is CATRRRTSGNQETQYF. As DNA, the CDR3 is TGCGCCACCAGGCGGAGGACTAGCGGCAACCAAGAGACCCAGTACTTC. The J gene is TRBJ2-5, the V gene TRBV4-1; TRBD2 matches 10 bases. This CDR3 spans 16 amino acids. The germline gives CDR1 MGHRA, CDR2 YSYEKL. After removal of 10 bases from V and 0 bases from J, the junction contained 11 bases not matched to a gene.

This clonotype was counted a few times. The genes are TRBV20-1 and TRBJ2-3, with TRBD2 as a possible D gene (6 bases). The V and J ends lost 4 bases and 5 bases respectively, with 10 bases between them. CDR1 is DFQATT and CDR2 is SNEGSKA in the germline V gene (reference sequence). This CDR3 has 12 amino acids. Written as DNA, the CDR3 is TGCAGTGCTACGACTAGGGAAGATACGCAGTATTTT. This gives the protein CSATTREDTQYF.

The chain couples TRBV7-2 to TRBJ2-5; tentative D call: TRBD2 (5 bases). The V end was cut by 6 bases, the J end by 2 bases, with 16 bases between. This CDR3 has 15 amino acids. The V gene's germline CDR1 is SGHTA and CDR2 FQGNSA. The DNA for the CDR3 is TGTGCCAGCAGTCCGATCGAGGGTCAACAAGAGACCCAGTACTTC. It translates to CASSPIEGQQETQYF.